This T cell receptor beta chain was captured by sequencing in a study of T cell responses to AZD1222 COVID-19 vaccine. V was cut by 2 bases and J by 5 bases, with 15 bases left in between. CDR1 MNHEY and CDR2 SMNVEV come from the germline V gene (reference sequence). The CDR3 runs 15 residues. Regarding the study as a whole: Scientists sampled the repertoires only once the peak T cell response had passed. The number of AZD1222 recipients seropositive at baseline was only 6 or 7.

Comments on this clone: Antigen: not known.

Here immunoSEQ multiplex PCR was the method, and the copy in TCRdb shows in-frame clones only, minus some. The data show roughly 180,000 clones, almost 95% seen once. Material: peripheral blood, obtained on day 0 of AZD1222 vaccination. The rearrangement uses TRBV27 and TRBJ2-5, with D possibly matching TRBD1 (5 bases). This clonotype was sampled from an adult in good health. The CDR3 sequence: CASSLGLGRGETQYF. As DNA, the CDR3 is TGTGCCAGCAGTTTAGGGTTGGGGCGTGGGGAGACCCAGTACTTC.